Below are 11 T cell receptor beta chains sequenced from a single sample in a study of CD8+CD57+ T cells in acquired aplastic anemia (dated by TCRdb to the late 2010s). Sequencing relied on an Illumina HiSeq 2000. Genomic DNA served as template for TCR beta VDJ combination and CDR3 sequence profiling. TCRdb handled the public reads itself, with Q25 trimming in fastp and clone calling in MiXCR, and kept productive beta chains. Identical CDR3 proteins give one entry, which carries the most common genes and DNA. For this sample the table gives under 200,000 distinct CDR3 sequences, of which around 60% were detected only once. About 48% of the sample goes to the ten largest clones. The material sequenced was sorted CD4+, CD8+, or CD8+CD57+ T cells (not recorded which) from PBMCs. These receptors all stem from a human donor in good health.

A word on this clonotype: A read error may be the cause here, since a much bigger clone is one base away. The rearrangement links TRBV11-1 to TRBJ2-7; D ambiguous. The DNA end is a closer match to TRBJ2-1, so the J assignment may be wrong. This CDR3 has 13 amino acids. In germline, CDR1 is SGHAT, CDR2 FQDESV (reference sequence). As DNA, the CDR3 is TGTGCCAGCAGCGATAGGGAATTTTACGAGCAGTTCTTC. Its protein is CASSDREFYEQFF.

This clonotype was seen repeatedly, ten times or more. The chain couples TRBV6-1 to TRBJ2-3, with 10 positions matching TRBD1. Looked up from germline, CDR1 is MNHNS and CDR2 is SASEGT. The CDR3 extends over 12 amino acids. V lost 10 bases and J lost 6; bases outside the gene matches: 4. CDR3 sequence reads: CATRDRGDTQYF. CDR3 DNA: TGTGCCACCCGGGACAGGGGCGATACGCAGTATTTT.

The J gene is TRBJ2-1, the V gene TRBV12-3 or TRBV12-4, with no clear D. The CDR3 contains 13 residues. V gave up 2 bases and J gave up 13 bases, with 15 bases separating them. The CDR3 loop reads CASSLSVGQSQFF. Written as DNA, the CDR3 is TGTGCCAGCAGTTTAAGTGTAGGTCAATCACAGTTCTTC.

The J gene is TRBJ2-1, the V gene TRBV9, with D unresolved. V lost 1 base, J lost 0 bases, and 8 bases lay in between. Germline V gene sequence: CDR1 SGDLS, CDR2 YYNGEE. This CDR3 is built from 15 residues. CDR3 protein: CASSVFRSSYNEQFF. DNA of the CDR3: TGTGCCAGCAGCGTATTCAGGAGCTCCTACAATGAGCAGTTCTTC.

The rearrangement uses TRBV7-2 and TRBJ1-6; a possible D gene is TRBD1 (6 bases). The CDR3 totals 16 residues. With 1 base removed from V and 7 bases from J, the gap between germline ends came to 14 bases. CDR1 and CDR2 from the germline V gene are SGHTA and FQGNSA. The CDR3 DNA reads as TGTGCCAGCAGCTTAGAAGGGGCAGGGGTGAATTCACCCCTCCACTTT. Translated: CASSLEGAGVNSPLHF.

This chain uses TRBV7-9 with TRBJ2-1; TRBD2 matches 10 bases. The CDR3 is 16 amino acids. V shed 4 bases, J shed 4 bases, and the junction held 7 bases outside the gene matches. Germline V gene lookup returns CDR1 SEHNR and CDR2 FQNEAQ (reference sequence). The CDR3 DNA is TGTGCCAGCAGCTCCCCGACTAGCGGGTCGTACAATGAGCAGTTCTTC. It translates to CASSSPTSGSYNEQFF.

The chain recombines TRBV24-1 with TRBJ2-1; D gene uncertain. CDR1 KGHDR and CDR2 SFDVKD come from the germline V gene. Trimming took 3 bases from V and 5 from J, leaving 10 bases between them. This CDR3 contains 14 residues. CDR3: CATSDPRGNNEQFF. The CDR3 DNA reads TGTGCCACCAGTGATCCCCGCGGCAACAATGAGCAGTTCTTC.

J is TRBJ2-7 and V is TRBV20-1; a weak D match, TRBD2 (5 bases). The CDR3 loop spans 15 amino acids. V was shortened by 3 bases and J by 2 bases, with 17 bases between the two germline ends. CDR1 and CDR2 from the germline V gene are DFQATT and SNEGSKA (reference sequence). CDR3 nucleotide sequence: TGCAGTGCTAGGGCCCCCGAGGGCAGAGCCTACGAGCAGTACTTC. This sequence encodes CSARAPEGRAYEQYF.

The chain carries TRBV5-1 and TRBJ1-2, with 7 bases lining up with TRBD1. V lost 7 bases and J lost 2; bases outside the gene matches: 8. Germline V CDR1 and CDR2: SGHRS, YFSETQ. There are 14 residues in the CDR3. The CDR3 loop reads CASGGGQANYGYTF. The CDR3 nucleotides read TGCGCCAGCGGAGGTGGACAGGCAAACTATGGCTACACCTTC.

The chain links TRBV27 to TRBJ1-2; 8 nucleotides agree with TRBD1. V gave up 7 bases and J gave up 7 bases; unmatched junction bases: 8. The CDR3 spans 13 residues. The germline gives CDR1 MNHEY, CDR2 SMNVEV (reference sequence). In nucleotides, the CDR3 is TGTGCCAGCACAAAGACAGGGGAGGGTGGCTACACCTTC. Protein: CASTKTGEGGYTF.

In nucleotides, the CDR3 is TGTGCCAGCAGCCTGTCTACGCAAGAGACCCAGTACTTC. Amino acid sequence: CASSLSTQETQYF. The chain couples TRBV25-1 to TRBJ2-5, with no clear D. V was pared by 6 bases and J by 2 bases, with 10 bases between. The CDR3 has 13 residues. Per the germline V gene, CDR1 is MGHDK and CDR2 is SYGVNS.